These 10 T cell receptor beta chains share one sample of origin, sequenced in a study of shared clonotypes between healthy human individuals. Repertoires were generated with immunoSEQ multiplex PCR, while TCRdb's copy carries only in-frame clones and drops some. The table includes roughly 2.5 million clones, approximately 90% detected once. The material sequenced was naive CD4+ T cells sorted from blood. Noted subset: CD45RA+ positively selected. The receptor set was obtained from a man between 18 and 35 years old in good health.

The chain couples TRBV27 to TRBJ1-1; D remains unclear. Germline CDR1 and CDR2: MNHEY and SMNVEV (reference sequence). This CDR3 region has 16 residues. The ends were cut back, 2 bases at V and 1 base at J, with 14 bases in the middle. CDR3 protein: CASSLAGPSGNTEAFF. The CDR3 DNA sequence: TGTGCCAGCAGTTTAGCAGGTCCATCTGGGAACACTGAAGCTTTCTTT.

CDR3 residues: CASSSQGLGSYEQYF. The CDR3 nucleotides read TGTGCCAGCAGTTCGCAGGGCCTAGGGTCCTACGAGCAGTACTTC. The chain joins TRBV28 to TRBJ2-7; D possibly corresponds to TRBD1 (5 bases). The germline V gene has CDR1 MDHEN and CDR2 SYDVKM. This CDR3 region has 15 residues. V lost 4 bases and J lost 1, with 14 bases in between.

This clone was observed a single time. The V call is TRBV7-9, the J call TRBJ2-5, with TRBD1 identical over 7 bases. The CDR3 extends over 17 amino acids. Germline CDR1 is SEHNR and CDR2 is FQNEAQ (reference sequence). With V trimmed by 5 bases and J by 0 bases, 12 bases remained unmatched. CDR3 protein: CASSAGPGQTYQETQYF. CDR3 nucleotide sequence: TGTGCCAGCAGCGCTGGTCCGGGACAGACGTACCAAGAGACCCAGTACTTC.

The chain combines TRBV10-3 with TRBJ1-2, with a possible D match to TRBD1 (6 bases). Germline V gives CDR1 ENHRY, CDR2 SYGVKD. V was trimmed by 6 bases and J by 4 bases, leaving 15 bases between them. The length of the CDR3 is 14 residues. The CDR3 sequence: CAIRTGNGGYGYTF. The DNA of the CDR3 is TGTGCCATCAGGACAGGCAACGGGGGCTATGGCTACACCTTC.

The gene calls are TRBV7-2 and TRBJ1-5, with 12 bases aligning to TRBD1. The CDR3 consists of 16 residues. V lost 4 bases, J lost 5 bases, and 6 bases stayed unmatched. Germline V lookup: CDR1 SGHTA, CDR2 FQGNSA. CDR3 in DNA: TGTGCCAGCAGCTACCGGGACAGGGGGCGGGATCAGCCCCAGCATTTT. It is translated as CASSYRDRGRDQPQHF.

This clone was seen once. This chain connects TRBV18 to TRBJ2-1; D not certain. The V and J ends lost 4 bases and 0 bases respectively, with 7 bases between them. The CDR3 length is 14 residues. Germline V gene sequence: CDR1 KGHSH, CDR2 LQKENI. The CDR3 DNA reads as TGTGCCAGCTCACTGACTGACTCCTACAATGAGCAGTTCTTC. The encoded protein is CASSLTDSYNEQFF.

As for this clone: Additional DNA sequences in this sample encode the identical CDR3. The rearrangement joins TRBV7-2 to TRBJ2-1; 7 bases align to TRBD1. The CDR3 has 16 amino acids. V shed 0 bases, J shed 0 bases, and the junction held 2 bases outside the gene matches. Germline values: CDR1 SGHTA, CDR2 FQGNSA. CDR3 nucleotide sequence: TGTGCCAGCAGCTTAGCCTCAGGGGGCTCCTACAATGAGCAGTTCTTC. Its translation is CASSLASGGSYNEQFF.

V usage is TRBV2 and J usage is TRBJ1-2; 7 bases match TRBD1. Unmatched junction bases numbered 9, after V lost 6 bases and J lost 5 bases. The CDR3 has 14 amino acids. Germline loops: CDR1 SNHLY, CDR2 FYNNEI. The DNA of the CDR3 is TGTGCCAGCAGCGGTCCGGGACAGTCTTATGGCTACACCTTC. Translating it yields CASSGPGQSYGYTF.

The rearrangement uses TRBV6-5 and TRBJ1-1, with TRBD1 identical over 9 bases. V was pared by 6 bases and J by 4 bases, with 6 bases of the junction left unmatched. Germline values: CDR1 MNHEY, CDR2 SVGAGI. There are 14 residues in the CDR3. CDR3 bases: TGTGCCAGCAGATTGGACAGGGGAATCACTGAAGCTTTCTTT. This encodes CASRLDRGITEAFF.

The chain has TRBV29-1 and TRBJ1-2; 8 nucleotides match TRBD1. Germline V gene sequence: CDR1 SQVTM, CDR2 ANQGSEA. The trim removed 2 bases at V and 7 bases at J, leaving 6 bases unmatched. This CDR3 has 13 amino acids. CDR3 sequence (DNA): TGCAGCGTTGAATGGGCAGGGGGCGGTGGCTACACCTTC. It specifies CSVEWAGGGGYTF.